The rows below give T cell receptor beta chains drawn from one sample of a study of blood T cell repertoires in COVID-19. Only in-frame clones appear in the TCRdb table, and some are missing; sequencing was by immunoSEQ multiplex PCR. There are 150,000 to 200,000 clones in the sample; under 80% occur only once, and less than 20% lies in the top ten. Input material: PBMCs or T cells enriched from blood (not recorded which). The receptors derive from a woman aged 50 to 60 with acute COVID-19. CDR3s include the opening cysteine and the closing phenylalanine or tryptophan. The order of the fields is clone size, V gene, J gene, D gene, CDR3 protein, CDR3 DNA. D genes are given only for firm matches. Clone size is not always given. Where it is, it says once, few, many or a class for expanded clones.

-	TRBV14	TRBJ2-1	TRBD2	CASSQGQRGGSYNEQFF	TGTGCCAGCAGCCAAGGCCAGCGGGGGGGATCCTACAATGAGCAGTTCTTC
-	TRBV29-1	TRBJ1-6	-	CSVGNPGYNSPLHF	TGCAGCGTTGGGAATCCGGGGTATAATTCACCCCTCCACTTT
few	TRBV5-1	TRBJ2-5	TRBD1	CASSLTGTGVLQETQYF	TGCGCCAGCAGCTTGACCGGGACAGGGGTCCTCCAAGAGACCCAGTACTTC
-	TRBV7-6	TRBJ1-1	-	CASSLARASTEAFF	TGTGCCAGCAGCTTGGCCAGGGCTAGCACTGAAGCTTTCTTT
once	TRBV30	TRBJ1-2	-	CAWSGPGYGYTF	TGTGCCTGGAGTGGACCGGGGTATGGCTACACCTTC
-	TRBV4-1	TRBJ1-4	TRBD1	CASSQGTGVRYEKLFF	TGCGCCAGCAGCCAGGGGACAGGGGTAAGATATGAAAAACTGTTTTTT
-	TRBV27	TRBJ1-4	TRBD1	CASSSGQGATNEKLFF	TGTGCCAGCAGTTCGGGACAGGGGGCAACTAATGAAAAACTGTTTTTT
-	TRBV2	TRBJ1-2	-	CASSDRQHYTF	TGTGCCAGCAGTGATAGACAGCACTACACCTTC
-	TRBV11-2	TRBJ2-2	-	CASSARGNTGELFF	TGTGCCAGCAGCGCCCGAGGGAACACCGGGGAGCTGTTTTTT
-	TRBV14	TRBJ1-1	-	CASSRQEDTEAFF	TGTGCCAGCAGCCGACAGGAGGACACTGAAGCTTTCTTT